Listed here is a single T cell receptor beta chain. The data derive from a study of T cells in Graves' hyperthyroidism and ophthalmopathy. V dropped 0 bases and J dropped 5 bases, with 24 bases sitting between them. Germline V lookup: CDR1 MNHEY, CDR2 SMNVEV (reference sequence). This CDR3 comprises 19 residues. RNA transcripts yielded amplified TCR beta CDR3 regions. Carried out on the TCR CDR3, a first-round RT-PCR used the HTBI primer set. MiXCR was run by TCRdb on the multiplex PCR reads, yielding one entry per CDR3 protein. Among approximately 420,000 distinct CDR3 sequences listed, about 15% were seen once.

The specimen sequenced was blood. J is TRBJ2-3 and V is TRBV27, with D perhaps matching TRBD2 (6 bases). The TCR sequence derives from a woman aged 25 to 39 with Graves' hyperthyroidism. The CDR3 DNA reads TGTGCCAGCAGTTTATCGGCTAGACTCGGCTTATACGGGGGAGATACGCAGTATTTT. It encodes CASSLSARLGLYGGDTQYF.